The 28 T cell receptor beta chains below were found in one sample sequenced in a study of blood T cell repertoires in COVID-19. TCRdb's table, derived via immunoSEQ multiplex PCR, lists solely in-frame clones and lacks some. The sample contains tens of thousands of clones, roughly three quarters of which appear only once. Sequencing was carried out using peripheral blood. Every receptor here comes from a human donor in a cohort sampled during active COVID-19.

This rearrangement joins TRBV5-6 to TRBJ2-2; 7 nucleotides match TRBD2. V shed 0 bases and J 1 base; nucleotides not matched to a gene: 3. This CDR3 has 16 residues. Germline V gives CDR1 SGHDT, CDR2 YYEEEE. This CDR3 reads CASSLETGGNTGELFF. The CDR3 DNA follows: TGTGCCAGCAGCTTGGAAACGGGGGGGAACACCGGGGAGCTGTTTTTT. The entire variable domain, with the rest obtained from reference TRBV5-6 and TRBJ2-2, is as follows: DAGVTQSPTHLIKTRGQQVTLRCSPKSGHDTVSWYQQALGQGPQFIFQYYEEEERQRGNFPDRFSGHQFPNYSSELNVNALLLGDSALYLCASSLETGGNTGELFFGEGSRLTVL.

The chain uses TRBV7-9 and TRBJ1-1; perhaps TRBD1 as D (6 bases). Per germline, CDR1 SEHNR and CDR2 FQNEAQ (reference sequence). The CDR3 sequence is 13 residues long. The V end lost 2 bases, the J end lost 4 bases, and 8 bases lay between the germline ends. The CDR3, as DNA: TGTGCCAGCAGCTTATTAGGGGGCACTGAAGCTTTCTTT. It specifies CASSLLGGTEAFF.

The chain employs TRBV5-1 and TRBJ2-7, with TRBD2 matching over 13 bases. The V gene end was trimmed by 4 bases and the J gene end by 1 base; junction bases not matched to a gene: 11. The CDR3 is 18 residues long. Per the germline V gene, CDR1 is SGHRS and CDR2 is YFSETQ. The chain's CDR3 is CASSTQLAGGPGSYEQYF. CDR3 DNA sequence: TGCGCCAGCAGCACCCAACTAGCGGGAGGGCCTGGTTCCTACGAGCAGTACTTC.

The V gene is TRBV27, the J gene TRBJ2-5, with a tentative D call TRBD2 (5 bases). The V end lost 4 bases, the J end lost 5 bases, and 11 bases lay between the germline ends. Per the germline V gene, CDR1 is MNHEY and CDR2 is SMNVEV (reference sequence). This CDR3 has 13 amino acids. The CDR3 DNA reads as TGTGCCAGCAGTTGGGGAGCAGAGGAGACCCAGTACTTC. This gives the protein CASSWGAEETQYF.

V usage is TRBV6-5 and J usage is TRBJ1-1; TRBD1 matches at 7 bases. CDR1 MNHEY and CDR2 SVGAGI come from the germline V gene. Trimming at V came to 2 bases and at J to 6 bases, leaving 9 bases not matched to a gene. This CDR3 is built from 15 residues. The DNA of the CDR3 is TGTGCCAGCAGTTACCGCCAGCGGCAGGGGGCTGAAGCTTTCTTT. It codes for CASSYRQRQGAEAFF.

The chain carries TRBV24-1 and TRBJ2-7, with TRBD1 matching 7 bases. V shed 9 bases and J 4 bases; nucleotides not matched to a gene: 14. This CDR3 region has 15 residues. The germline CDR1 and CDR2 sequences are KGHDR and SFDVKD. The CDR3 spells CATSSSRDRSYEQYF. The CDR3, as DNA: TGTGCCACCTCCTCCTCCCGGGACAGATCTTACGAGCAGTACTTC.

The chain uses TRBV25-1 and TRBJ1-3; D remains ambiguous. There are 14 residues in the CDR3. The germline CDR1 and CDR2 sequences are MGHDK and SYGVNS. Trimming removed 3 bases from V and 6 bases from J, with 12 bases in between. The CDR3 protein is CASSDSRVLNTIYF. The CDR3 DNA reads TGTGCCAGCAGTGATTCCCGGGTCCTAAACACCATATATTTT.

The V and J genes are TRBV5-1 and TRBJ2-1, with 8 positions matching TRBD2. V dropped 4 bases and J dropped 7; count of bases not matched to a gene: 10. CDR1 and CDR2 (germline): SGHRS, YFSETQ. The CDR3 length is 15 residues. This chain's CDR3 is CASSQSGTRLNEQFF. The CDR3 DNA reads TGCGCCAGCAGCCAGTCCGGGACTAGGTTAAATGAGCAGTTCTTC. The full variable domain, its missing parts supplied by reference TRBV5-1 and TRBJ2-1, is KAGVTQTPRYLIKTRGQQVTLSCSPISGHRSVSWYQQTPGQGLQFLFEYFSETQRNKGNFPGRFSGRQFSNSRSEMNVSTLELGDSALYLCASSQSGTRLNEQFFGPGTRLTVL.

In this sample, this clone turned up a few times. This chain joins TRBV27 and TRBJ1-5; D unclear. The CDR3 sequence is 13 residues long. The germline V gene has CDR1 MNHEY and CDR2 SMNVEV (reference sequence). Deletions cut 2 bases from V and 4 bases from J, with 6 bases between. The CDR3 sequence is CASSLRENQPQHF. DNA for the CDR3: TGTGCCAGCAGTTTAAGGGAGAATCAGCCCCAGCATTTT.

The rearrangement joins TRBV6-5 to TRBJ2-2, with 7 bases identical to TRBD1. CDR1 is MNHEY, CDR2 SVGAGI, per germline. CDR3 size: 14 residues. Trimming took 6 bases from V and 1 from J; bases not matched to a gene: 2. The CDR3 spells CASRRTGNTGELFF. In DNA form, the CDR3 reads TGTGCCAGCAGAAGGACAGGGAACACCGGGGAGCTGTTTTTT.

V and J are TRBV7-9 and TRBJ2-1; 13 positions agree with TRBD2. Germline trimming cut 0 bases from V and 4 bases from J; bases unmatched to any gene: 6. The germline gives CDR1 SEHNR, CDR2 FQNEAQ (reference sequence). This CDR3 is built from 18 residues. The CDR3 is CASSLARGTSGVYNEQFF. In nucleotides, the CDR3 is TGTGCCAGCAGCTTAGCTAGGGGGACTAGCGGGGTGTACAATGAGCAGTTCTTC.

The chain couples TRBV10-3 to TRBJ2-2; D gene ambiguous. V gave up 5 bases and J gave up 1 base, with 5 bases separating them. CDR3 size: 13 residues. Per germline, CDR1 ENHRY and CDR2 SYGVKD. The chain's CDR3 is CAISSLNTGELFF. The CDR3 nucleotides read TGTGCCATCAGTTCCTTGAACACCGGGGAGCTGTTTTTT.

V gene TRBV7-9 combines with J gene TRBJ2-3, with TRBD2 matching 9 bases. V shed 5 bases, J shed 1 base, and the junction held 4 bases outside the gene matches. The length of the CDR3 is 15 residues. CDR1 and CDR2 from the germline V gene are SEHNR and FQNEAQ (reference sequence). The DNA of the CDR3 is TGTGCCAGCAGCGGTTTAGCGGGAGGCACAGATACGCAGTATTTT. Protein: CASSGLAGGTDTQYF.

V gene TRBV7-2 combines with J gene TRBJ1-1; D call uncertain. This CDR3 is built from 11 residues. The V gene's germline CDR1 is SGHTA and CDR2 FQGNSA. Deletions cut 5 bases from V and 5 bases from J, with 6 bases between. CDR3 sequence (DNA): TGTGCCAGCAGCACTAGGACTGAAGCTTTCTTT. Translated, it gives CASSTRTEAFF.

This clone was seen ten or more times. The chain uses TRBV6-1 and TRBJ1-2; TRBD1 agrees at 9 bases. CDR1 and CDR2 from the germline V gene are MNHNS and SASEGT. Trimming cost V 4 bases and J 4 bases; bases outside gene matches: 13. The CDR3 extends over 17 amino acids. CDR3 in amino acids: CASSGGQGPSSGYGYTF. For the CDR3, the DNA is TGTGCCAGCAGTGGGGGACAGGGTCCGTCTTCAGGCTATGGCTACACCTTC.

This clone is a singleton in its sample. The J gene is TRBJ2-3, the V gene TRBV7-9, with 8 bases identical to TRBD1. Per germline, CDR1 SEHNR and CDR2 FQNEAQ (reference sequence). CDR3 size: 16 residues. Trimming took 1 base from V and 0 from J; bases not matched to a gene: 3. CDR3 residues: CASSLGDRPSTDTQYF. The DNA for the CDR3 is TGTGCCAGCAGCTTAGGGGACAGGCCCAGCACAGATACGCAGTATTTT.

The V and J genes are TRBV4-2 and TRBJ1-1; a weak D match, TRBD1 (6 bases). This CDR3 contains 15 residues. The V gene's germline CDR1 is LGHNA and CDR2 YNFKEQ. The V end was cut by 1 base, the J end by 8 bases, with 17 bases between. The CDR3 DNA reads TGTGCCAGCAGCCAAGTGGTGGCCACAGGGAGCGAAGCTTTCTTT. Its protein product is CASSQVVATGSEAFF.

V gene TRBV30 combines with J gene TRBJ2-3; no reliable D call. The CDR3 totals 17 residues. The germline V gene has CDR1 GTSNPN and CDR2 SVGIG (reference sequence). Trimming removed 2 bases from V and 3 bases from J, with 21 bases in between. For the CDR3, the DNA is TGTGCCTGGAGTCACCAGCTACGACTTGTCTGGACAGATACGCAGTATTTT. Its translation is CAWSHQLRLVWTDTQYF.

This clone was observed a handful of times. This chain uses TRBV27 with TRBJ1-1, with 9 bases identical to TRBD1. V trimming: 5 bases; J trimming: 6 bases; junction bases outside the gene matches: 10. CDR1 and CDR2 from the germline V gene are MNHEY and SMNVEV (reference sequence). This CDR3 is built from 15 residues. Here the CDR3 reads CASSPGTGFVSEAFF. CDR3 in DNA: TGTGCCAGCAGTCCTGGGACAGGGTTCGTCTCTGAAGCTTTCTTT.

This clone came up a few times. CDR3 DNA: TGTGCCAGCAGCTTGGTTCAGGGGCCCAATCAGCCCCAGCATTTT. Residues: CASSLVQGPNQPQHF. The chain employs TRBV5-5 and TRBJ1-5; a possible D gene is TRBD1 (6 bases). The CDR3 extends over 15 amino acids. V dropped 0 bases and J dropped 3 bases, with 10 bases sitting between them. Germline-derived CDR1 and CDR2 are SGHKS and YYEKEE (reference sequence).

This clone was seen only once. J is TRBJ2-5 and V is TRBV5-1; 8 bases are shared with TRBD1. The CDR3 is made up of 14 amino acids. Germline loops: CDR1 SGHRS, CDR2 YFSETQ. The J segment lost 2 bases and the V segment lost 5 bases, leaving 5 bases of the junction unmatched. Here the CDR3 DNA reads TGCGCCAGCAGACCGGGACAGGTACAAGAGACCCAGTACTTC. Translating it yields CASRPGQVQETQYF. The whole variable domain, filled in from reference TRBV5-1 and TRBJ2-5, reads KAGVTQTPRYLIKTRGQQVTLSCSPISGHRSVSWYQQTPGQGLQFLFEYFSETQRNKGNFPGRFSGRQFSNSRSEMNVSTLELGDSALYLCASRPGQVQETQYFGPGTRLLVL.

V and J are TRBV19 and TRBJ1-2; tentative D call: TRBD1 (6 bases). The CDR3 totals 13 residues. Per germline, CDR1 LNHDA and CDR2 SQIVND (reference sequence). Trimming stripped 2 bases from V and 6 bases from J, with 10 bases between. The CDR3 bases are TGTGCCAGTAGTATACGGACAGCAGATGGCTACACCTTC. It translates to CASSIRTADGYTF.

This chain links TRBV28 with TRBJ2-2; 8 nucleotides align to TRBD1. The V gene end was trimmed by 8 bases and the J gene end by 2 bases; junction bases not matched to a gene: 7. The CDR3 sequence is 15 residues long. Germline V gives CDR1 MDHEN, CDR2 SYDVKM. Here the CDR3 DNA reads TGTGCCAGCGACCGACAGGGGTCAAACACCGGGGAGCTGTTTTTT. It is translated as CASDRQGSNTGELFF.

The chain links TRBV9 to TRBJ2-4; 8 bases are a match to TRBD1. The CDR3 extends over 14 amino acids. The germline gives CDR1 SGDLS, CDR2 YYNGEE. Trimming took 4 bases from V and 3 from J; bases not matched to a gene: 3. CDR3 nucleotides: TGTGCCAGCAGCCTCACAGGGGGCAAAAACATTCAGTACTTC. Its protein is CASSLTGGKNIQYF.

The CDR3, as DNA: TGTGCCAGCACCCTCGATGCGACTGAAGCTTTCTTT. Translating it yields CASTLDATEAFF. The V call is TRBV14, the J call TRBJ1-1, with D unclear. V was shortened by 7 bases and J by 5 bases, with 11 bases between the two germline ends. The CDR3 is 12 amino acids. Germline V gives CDR1 SGHDN, CDR2 FVKESK.

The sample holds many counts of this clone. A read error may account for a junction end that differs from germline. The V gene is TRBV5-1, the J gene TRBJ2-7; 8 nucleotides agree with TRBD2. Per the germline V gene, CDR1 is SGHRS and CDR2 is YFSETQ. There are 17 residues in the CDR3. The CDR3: CARSLARGGKTPDEQYF. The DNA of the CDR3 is TGCGCCCGCAGCTTGGCCCGGGGGGGGAAGACTCCGGACGAGCAGTACTTC.

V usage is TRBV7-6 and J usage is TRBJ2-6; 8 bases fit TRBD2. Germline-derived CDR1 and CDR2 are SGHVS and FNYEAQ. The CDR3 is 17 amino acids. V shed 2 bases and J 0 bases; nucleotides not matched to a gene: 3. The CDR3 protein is CASSLRGGRSGANVLTF. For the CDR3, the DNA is TGTGCCAGCAGCTTACGGGGGGGCCGCTCTGGGGCCAACGTCCTGACTTTC. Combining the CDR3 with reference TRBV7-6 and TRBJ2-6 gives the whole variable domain GAGVSQSPRYKVTKRGQDVALRCDPISGHVSLYWYRQALGQGPEFLTYFNYEAQQDKSGLPNDRFSAERPEGSISTLTIQRTEQRDSAMYRCASSLRGGRSGANVLTFGAGSRLTVL.

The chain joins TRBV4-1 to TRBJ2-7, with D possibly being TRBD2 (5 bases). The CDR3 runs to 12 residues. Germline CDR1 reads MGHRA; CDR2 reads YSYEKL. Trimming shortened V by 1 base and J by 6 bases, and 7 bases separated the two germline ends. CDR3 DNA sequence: TGCGCCAGCAGCCAAGCGGGGATCGAGCAGTACTTC. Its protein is CASSQAGIEQYF.